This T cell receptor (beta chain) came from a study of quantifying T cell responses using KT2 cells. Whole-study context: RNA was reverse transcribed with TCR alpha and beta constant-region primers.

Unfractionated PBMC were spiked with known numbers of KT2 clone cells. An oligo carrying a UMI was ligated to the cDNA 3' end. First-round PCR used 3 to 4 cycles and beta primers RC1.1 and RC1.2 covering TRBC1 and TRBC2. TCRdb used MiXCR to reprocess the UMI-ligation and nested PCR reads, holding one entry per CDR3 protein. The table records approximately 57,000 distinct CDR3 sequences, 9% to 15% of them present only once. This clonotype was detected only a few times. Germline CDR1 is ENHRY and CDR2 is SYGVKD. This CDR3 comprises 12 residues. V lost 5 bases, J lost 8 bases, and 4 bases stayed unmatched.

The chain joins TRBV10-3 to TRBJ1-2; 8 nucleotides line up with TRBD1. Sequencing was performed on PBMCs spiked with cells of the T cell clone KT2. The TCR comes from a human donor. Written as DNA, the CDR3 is TGTGCCATCAGTACAGGGGGTGAGGGCTACACCTTC. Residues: CAISTGGEGYTF.